The clone carrying this TCR beta chain has more than one count but fewer than ten. Germline V gene lookup returns CDR1 LGHNA and CDR2 YNFKEQ. The CDR3 is 15 residues long. Trimming pared 0 bases from V and 5 bases from J, leaving 13 bases between. The data stem from a study of blood T cell repertoires in COVID-19. Looking at the study overall: Acute-phase and convalescent COVID-19 samples originated in the United States, Italy and Spain. In each case, the material was cDNA or gDNA derived from T cells, B-cell-depleted T cells, or PBMCs.

Authors' processing steps: Estimates of nucleated cell counts were drawn from the amplification of reference gene primers. Assay used: immunoSEQ multiplex PCR; TCRdb lists only in-frame clones, some missing. The V and J calls and clone size are taken from that table; D and trimming were inferred from the DNA. This table holds more than 70,000 clones, 80% to 90% found once. Sequencing was carried out using peripheral blood. V gene TRBV4-2 combines with J gene TRBJ2-5, with D maybe TRBD1 (5 bases). The sequence was obtained from a man aged 50 to 60 with acute or convalescent COVID-19. CDR3 in amino acids: CASSQDGQGRETQYF. In DNA, the CDR3 is TGTGCCAGCAGCCAAGACGGCCAGGGCAGGGAGACCCAGTACTTC.